This TCR beta chain derives from a study of blood T cell repertoires in COVID-19. On the study more broadly: Samples of COVID-19 (acute and convalescent) were obtained from the United States, Italy and Spain. T cells, B-cell-depleted T cells, or PBMCs supplied cDNA or gDNA.

The authors' processing: Reference gene primer amplification in the assay estimated nucleated cell counts. Method: immunoSEQ multiplex PCR; TCRdb's copy keeps in-frame clones and lacks some. V, J and clone size are those of that table, while D and trimming were read from the DNA. The sample gives around 170,000 clones, more than 85% of which show up once; roughly 0.56% is in the top ten. The CDR3 length is 15 residues. The V gene lost 0 bases and the J gene lost 5 bases, with 10 bases spanning the gap. Germline V gene lookup returns CDR1 KGHSH and CDR2 LQKENI. This clone has a handful of counts. This sequence was found in a middle-aged man with acute or convalescent COVID-19. Material for sequencing was peripheral blood. The J gene is TRBJ1-4, the V gene TRBV18; D is undetermined. CDR3 in amino acids: CASSPPGSQNEKLFF. The CDR3 nucleotides read TGTGCCAGCTCACCACCGGGCAGCCAGAATGAAAAACTGTTTTTT.